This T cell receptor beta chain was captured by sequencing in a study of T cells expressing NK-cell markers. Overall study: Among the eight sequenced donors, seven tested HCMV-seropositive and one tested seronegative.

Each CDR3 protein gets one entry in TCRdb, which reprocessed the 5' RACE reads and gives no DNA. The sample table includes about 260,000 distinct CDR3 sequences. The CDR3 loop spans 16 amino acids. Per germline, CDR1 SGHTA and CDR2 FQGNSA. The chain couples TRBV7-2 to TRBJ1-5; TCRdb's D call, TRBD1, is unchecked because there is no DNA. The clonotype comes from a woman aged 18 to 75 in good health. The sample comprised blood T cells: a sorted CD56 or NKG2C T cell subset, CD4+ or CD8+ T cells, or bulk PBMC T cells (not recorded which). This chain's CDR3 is CASSLGPGGGNQPQHF.